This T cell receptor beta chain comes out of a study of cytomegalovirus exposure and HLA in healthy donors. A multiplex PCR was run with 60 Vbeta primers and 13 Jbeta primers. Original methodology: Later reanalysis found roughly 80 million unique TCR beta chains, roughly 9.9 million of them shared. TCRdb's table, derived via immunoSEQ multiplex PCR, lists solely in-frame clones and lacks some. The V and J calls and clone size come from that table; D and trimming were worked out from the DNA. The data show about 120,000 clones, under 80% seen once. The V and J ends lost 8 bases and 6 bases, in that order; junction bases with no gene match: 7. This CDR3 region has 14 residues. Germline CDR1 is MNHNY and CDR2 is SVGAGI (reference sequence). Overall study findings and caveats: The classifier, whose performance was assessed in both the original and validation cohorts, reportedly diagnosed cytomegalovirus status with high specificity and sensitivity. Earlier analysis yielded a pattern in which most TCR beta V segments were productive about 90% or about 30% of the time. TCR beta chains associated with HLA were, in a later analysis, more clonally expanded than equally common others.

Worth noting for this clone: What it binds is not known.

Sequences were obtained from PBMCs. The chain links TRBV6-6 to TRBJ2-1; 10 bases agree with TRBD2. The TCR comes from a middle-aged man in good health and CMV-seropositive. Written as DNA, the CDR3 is TGTGCCAGCGGGGTGCTAGCGGGGGCCAATGAGCAGTTCTTC. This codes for CASGVLAGANEQFF.